This TCR beta chain emerged from a study of cytomegalovirus exposure and HLA in healthy donors. The PCR ran on 60 Vbeta and 13 Jbeta primers. Profiling relied on immunoSEQ multiplex PCR, and the TCRdb table lists in-frame clones only, not all of them. The repertoire includes more than 110,000 clones, about 70% of them detected once, and 2.1% sits in the top ten. The CDR3 is 17 amino acids. V trimming: 3 bases; J trimming: 5 bases; junction bases outside the gene matches: 15. Germline CDR1 is SGDLS and CDR2 is YYNGEE. The sequence was obtained from a woman aged 55-69 years in good health and CMV-seropositive. The chain has TRBV9 and TRBJ2-7; 9 bases agree with TRBD2. The sequenced sample was PBMCs. The chain's CDR3 is CASSAHGTAGGSHEQYF. DNA for the CDR3: TGTGCCAGCAGCGCGCATGGAACGGCGGGAGGGAGCCACGAGCAGTACTTC.